What follows describes a single T cell receptor beta chain. This specimen comes from a study of shared clonotypes between healthy human individuals. Trimming took off 0 bases at V and 2 bases at J, with 9 bases between the two ends. The germline gives CDR1 SGHNT, CDR2 YYREEE (reference sequence). The CDR3 length is 15 residues. Libraries were prepared by immunoSEQ multiplex PCR; TCRdb keeps only in-frame clonotypes and omits some of them. The sample lists hundreds of thousands of clones, roughly 97% occurring once. Sequencing used naive CD4+ T cells sorted from blood. The subset is: CD45RA+ positively selected. This rearrangement joins TRBV5-4 to TRBJ1-3; no clear D gene. The receptor was derived from a woman in her twenties or thirties in good health. CDR3 loop: CASSLEAVAGNTIYF. The CDR3 region has the DNA TGTGCCAGCAGCTTGGAAGCCGTCGCTGGAAACACCATATATTTT.